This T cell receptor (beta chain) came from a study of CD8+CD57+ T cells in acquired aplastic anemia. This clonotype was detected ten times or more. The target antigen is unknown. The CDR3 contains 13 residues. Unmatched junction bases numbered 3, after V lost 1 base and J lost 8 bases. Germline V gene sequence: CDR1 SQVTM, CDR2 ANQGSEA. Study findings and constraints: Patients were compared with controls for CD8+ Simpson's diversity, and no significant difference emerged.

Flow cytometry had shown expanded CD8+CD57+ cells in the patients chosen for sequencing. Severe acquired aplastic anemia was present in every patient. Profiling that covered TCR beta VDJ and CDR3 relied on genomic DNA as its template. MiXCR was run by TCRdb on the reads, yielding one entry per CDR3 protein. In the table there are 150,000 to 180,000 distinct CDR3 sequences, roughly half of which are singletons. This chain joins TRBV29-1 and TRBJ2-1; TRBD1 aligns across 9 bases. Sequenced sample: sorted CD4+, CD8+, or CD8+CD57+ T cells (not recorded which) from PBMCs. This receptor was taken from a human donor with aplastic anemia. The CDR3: CSVEGTGAYEQFF. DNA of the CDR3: TGCAGCGTTGAAGGGACAGGGGCATATGAGCAGTTCTTC.